A selection of T cell receptor beta chains follows, all from one sample in a study of blood T cell repertoires in COVID-19. TCRdb's table, derived via immunoSEQ multiplex PCR, lists solely in-frame clones and lacks some. This sample yields roughly 150,000 clones, of which approximately 88% are seen a single time; 28% belongs to the top ten. Sequencing used peripheral blood. The receptors here all came from a human donor in a cohort sampled during active COVID-19. The conserved cysteine and the conserved F or W are not part of the CDR3 here. Clone size is not always given. Where it is, it says once, few, many or a class for expanded clones.

>TRBJ2-1|TRBV12-5|.
ASGLARYRGERNLSRNEQF
>TRBJ2-7|TRBV2|.
ASRTGARAVYEQY
>TRBJ1-1|TRBV10-3|.
AISEAGDTEAF
>TRBJ2-1|TRBV7-3|.
ASSVSSRIYNEQF
>TRBJ2-5|TRBV3-1/TRBV3-2|.
ASSQDREGEETQY
>TRBJ2-3|TRBV5-6|.
ASSHLAVAGTDTQY
>TRBJ2-6|TRBV7-2|.
ASSLVSGRSGANVLT
>TRBJ2-3|TRBV2|.
ASSDGQGTGTDTQY
>TRBJ2-3|TRBV5-1|.
ASSFLLDRGTDTQY
>TRBJ2-7|TRBV12-3/TRBV12-4|.
ASSWNGGDEQY
>TRBJ1-5|TRBV5-1|.
ASSPGGDQPQH
>TRBJ1-2|TRBV4-1|.
ASSQPQQGLYGYT
>TRBJ1-6|TRBV15|.
ATSRDRAGINSPLH
>TRBJ2-7|TRBV11-2|.
ASRIPGQISYEQY
>TRBJ2-7|TRBV7-8|.
ASSLARFEGLVYEQY
>TRBJ1-4|TRBV10-3|.
ATQNNEKLF
>TRBJ1-2|TRBV18|.
ASSSDRGKGYT
>TRBJ1-1|TRBV19|.
ASSTGRKNTEAF
>TRBJ2-5|TRBV24-1|.
ATSDSVTGAETQY
>TRBJ1-2|TRBV5-5|.
ASSLAERVHGYT
>TRBJ1-1|TRBV19|.
ASRTSDRGFWGTEAF
>TRBJ1-1|TRBV19|.
ASSIGQGLAF
>TRBJ1-1|TRBV29-1|.
SVIPPGAMNTEAF
>TRBJ1-3|TRBV7-8|.
ASSPEESSGNTIY
>TRBJ1-1|TRBV19|.
ASSLRQGRETEAF
>TRBJ2-5|TRBV19|.
ASSIWGGGKETQY
>TRBJ1-1|TRBV7-9|.
ASSFVSGTGGTEAF
>TRBJ1-4|TRBV25-1|once
ASSEDRVGQEKLF
>TRBJ2-1|TRBV7-7|.
ASSIGTSAYNEQF
>TRBJ1-1|TRBV6-5|.
ASSYYDRTEAF
>TRBJ1-5|TRBV5-6|.
ASSLGQVYNQPQH
>TRBJ2-1|TRBV7-6|.
ASSPLAGGYNEQF
>TRBJ2-5|TRBV18|.
ASSQQGPQETQY
>TRBJ2-6|TRBV19|.
ASSIVPGTFFSGANVLT
>TRBJ1-5|TRBV9|.
ASSMSGAGQPQH
>TRBJ2-3|TRBV19|.
ASSQTSGALTDTQY
>TRBJ1-4|TRBV7-9|.
ASSSGQLNEKLF
>TRBJ2-3|TRBV5-4|few
ASSLAVGRSTDTQY
>TRBJ2-5|TRBV27|.
ASSLDRGTETQY
>TRBJ2-7|TRBV3-1/TRBV3-2|.
ASSRTVYEQY
>TRBJ1-1|TRBV27|few
ASSRGQGAMNTEAF
>TRBJ2-3|TRBV7-9|.
ASRTLAGPADTQY
>TRBJ2-3|TRBV7-7|.
ASSRGTGGTDTQY
>TRBJ2-3|TRBV2|.
ASSELAGGTDTQY
>TRBJ2-1|TRBV7-2|.
ASSSVAGGPNEQF
>TRBJ2-1|TRBV7-9|.
ASSPSGGARNEQF
>TRBJ1-6|TRBV12-3/TRBV12-4|.
ASSLNRESLH
>TRBJ2-2|TRBV10-3|once
AISGPGRNTGELF
>TRBJ2-1|TRBV6-1|.
ASSEFGGAPYNEQF